This TCR beta chain stems from a study of T-cell reconstitution after alpha-beta-depleted transplantation in children. Preparation of the TCRbeta library involved a method that used unique molecular identifiers. TCRdb reprocessed the PCR reads with MiXCR, giving one entry per CDR3 protein. Of about 400,000 distinct CDR3 sequences in the sample, 20% are singletons; the top ten hold 3.5% to 4%. The germline V gene encodes CDR1 MNHEY and CDR2 SVGAGI. The CDR3 has 14 residues. The trim removed 0 bases at V and 6 bases at J, leaving 4 bases unmatched. In its sample, this clonotype was seen a few times. The material was PBMCs from the stem cell graft donor, obtained from the stem cell graft. This TCR came from a human donor who donated a stem cell graft to a child with acute myeloid leukemia. V is TRBV6-5 and J is TRBJ1-1, with 7 bases identical to TRBD1. The DNA for the CDR3 is TGTGCCAGCAGTTACTCGGTGGGACAGTCTGAAGCTTTCTTT. Its protein is CASSYSVGQSEAFF.